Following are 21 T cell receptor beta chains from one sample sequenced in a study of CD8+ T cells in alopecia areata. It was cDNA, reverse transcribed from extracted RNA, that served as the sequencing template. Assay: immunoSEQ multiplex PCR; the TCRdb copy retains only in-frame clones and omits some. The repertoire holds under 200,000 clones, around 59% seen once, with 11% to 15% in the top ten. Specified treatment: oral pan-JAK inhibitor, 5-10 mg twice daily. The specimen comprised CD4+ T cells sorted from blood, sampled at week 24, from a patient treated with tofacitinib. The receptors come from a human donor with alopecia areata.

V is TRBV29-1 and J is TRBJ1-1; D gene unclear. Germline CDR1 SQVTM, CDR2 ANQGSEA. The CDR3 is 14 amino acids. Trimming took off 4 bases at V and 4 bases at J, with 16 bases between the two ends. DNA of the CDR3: TGCAGCGTTGGGGGTGTCGGTTTGGGCACTGAAGCTTTCTTT. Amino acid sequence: CSVGGVGLGTEAFF.

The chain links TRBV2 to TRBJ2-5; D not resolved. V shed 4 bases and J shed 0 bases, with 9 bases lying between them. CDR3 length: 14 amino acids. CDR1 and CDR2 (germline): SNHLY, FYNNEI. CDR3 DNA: TGTGCCAGCAGTGTAGAAAGAAACCAAGAGACCCAGTACTTC. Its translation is CASSVERNQETQYF.

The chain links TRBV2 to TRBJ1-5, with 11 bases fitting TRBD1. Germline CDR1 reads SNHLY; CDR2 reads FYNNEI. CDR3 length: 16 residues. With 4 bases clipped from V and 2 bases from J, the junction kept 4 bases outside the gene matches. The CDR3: CASSGRGQGGNQPQHF. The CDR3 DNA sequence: TGTGCCAGCAGTGGAAGGGGACAGGGGGGCAATCAGCCCCAGCATTTT. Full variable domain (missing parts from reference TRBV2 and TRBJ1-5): EPEVTQTPSHQVTQMGQEVILRCVPISNHLYFYWYRQILGQKVEFLVSFYNNEISEKSEIFDDQFSVERPDGSNFTLKIRSTKLEDSAMYFCASSGRGQGGNQPQHFGDGTRLSIL.

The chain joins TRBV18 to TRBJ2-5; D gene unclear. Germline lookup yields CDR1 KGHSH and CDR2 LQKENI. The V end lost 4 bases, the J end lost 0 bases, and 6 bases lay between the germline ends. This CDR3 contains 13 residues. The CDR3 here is CASSRTDQETQYF. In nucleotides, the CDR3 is TGTGCCAGCTCACGGACCGACCAAGAGACCCAGTACTTC. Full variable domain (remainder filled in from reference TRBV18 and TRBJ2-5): NAGVMQNPRHLVRRRGQEARLRCSPMKGHSHVYWYRQLPEEGLKFMVYLQKENIIDESGMPKERFSAEFPKEGPSILRIQQVVRGDSAAYFCASSRTDQETQYFGPGTRLLVL.

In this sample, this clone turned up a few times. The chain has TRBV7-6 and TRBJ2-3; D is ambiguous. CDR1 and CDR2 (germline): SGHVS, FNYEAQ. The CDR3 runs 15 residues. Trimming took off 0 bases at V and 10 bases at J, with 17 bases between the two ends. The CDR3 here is CASSLARYPPTPQYF. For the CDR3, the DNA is TGTGCCAGCAGCTTAGCGCGGTACCCACCTACCCCGCAGTATTTT.

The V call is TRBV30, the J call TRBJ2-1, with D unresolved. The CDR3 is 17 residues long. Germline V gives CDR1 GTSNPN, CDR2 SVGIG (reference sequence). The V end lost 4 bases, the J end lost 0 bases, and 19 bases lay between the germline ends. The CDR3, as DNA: TGTGCCTGGACTTCACAATGGCCCCCGAGCTCCTACAATGAGCAGTTCTTC. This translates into CAWTSQWPPSSYNEQFF.

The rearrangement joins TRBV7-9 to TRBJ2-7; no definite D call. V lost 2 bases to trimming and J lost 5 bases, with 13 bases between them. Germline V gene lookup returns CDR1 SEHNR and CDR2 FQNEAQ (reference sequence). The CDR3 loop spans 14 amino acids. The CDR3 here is CASSLSVRANEQYF. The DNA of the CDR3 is TGTGCCAGCAGCTTAAGTGTTAGGGCCAACGAGCAGTACTTC.

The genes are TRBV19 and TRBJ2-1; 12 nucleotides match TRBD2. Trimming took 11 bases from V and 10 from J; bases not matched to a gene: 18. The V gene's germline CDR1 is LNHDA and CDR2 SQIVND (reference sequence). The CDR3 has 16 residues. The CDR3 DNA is TGTGCCGCCAGTATAGGAACTAGCGGGGGGTCCGGGGAGCAGTTCTTC. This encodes CAASIGTSGGSGEQFF.

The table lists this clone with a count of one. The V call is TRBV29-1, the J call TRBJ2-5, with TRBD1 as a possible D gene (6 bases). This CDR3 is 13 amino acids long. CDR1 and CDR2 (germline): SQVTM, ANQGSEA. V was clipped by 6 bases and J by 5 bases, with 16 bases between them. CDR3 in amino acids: CSVFQDSGETQYF. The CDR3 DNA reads TGCAGCGTGTTCCAGGACAGCGGCGAGACCCAGTACTTC.

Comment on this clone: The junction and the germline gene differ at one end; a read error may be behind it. The CDR3 loop reads CAWSVRERPDFF. CDR3 in DNA: TGTGCCTGGAGTGTAAGAGAGCGCCCGGACTTTTTT. This chain connects TRBV30 to TRBJ2-3; D is perhaps TRBD2 (5 bases). CDR3 size: 12 residues. The germline CDR1 and CDR2 sequences are GTSNPN and SVGIG (reference sequence).

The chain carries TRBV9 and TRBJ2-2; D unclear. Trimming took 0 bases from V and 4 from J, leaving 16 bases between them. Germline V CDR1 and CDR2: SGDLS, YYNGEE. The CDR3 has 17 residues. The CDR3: CASSVVADLAVTGELFF. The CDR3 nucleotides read TGTGCCAGCAGCGTAGTTGCAGATCTCGCTGTCACCGGGGAGCTGTTTTTT.

Written as DNA, the CDR3 is TGCGCCAGCAGCCAAGTAGTTGCCGGGGAGCTGTTTTTT. It translates to CASSQVVAGELFF. The chain joins TRBV4-1 to TRBJ2-2; no reliable D call. The CDR3 spans 13 residues. CDR1 MGHRA and CDR2 YSYEKL come from the germline V gene. V lost 1 base to trimming and J lost 6 bases, with 6 bases between them.

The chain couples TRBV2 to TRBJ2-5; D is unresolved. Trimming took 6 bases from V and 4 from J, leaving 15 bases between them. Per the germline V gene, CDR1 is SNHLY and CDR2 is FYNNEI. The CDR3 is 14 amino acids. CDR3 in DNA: TGTGCCAGCAGGGATCCGCGTCGGGCAGAGACCCAGTACTTC. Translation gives CASRDPRRAETQYF.

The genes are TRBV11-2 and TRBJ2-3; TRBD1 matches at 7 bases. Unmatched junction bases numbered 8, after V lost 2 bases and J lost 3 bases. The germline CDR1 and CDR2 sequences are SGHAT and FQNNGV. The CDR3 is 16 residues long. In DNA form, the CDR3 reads TGTGCCAGCAGCTTAATGGGCAAGGGGGCGACAGATACGCAGTATTTT. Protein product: CASSLMGKGATDTQYF. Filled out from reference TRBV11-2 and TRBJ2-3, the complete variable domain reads EAGVAQSPRYKIIEKRQSVAFWCNPISGHATLYWYQQILGQGPKLLIQFQNNGVVDDSQLPKDRFSAERLKGVDSTLKIQPAKLEDSAVYLCASSLMGKGATDTQYFGPGTRLTVL.

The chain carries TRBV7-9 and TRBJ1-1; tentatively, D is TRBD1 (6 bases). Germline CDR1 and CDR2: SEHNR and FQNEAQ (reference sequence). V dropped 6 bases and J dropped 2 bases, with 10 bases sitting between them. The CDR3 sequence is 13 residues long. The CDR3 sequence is CASRLQGNTEAFF. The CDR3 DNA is TGTGCCAGCAGACTACAGGGAAACACTGAAGCTTTCTTT.

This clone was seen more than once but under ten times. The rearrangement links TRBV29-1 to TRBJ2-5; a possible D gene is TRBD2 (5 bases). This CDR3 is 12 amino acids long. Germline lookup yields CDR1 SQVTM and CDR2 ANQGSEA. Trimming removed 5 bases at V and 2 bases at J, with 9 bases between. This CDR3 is CSVSLGQETQYF. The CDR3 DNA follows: TGCAGCGTTTCACTAGGGCAAGAGACCCAGTACTTC.

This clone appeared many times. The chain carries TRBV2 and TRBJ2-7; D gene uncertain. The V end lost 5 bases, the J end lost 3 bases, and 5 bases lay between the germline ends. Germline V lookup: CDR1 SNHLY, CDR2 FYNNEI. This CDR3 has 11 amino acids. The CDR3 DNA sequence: TGTGCCAGCAGTAGCCGCTACGAGCAGTACTTC. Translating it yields CASSSRYEQYF.

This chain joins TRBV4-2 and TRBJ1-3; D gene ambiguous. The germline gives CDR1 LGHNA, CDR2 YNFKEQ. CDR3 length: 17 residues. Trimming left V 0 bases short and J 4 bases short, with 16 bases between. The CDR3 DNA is TGTGCCAGCAGCCAAGATTATTCCCAAATGCTCGGAAACACCATATATTTT. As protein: CASSQDYSQMLGNTIYF.

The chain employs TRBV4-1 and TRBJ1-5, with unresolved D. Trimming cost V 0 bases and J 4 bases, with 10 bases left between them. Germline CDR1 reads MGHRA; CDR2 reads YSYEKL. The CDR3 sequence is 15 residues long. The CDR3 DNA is TGCGCCAGCAGCCAAGATTTACAGTCGAATCAGCCCCAGCATTTT. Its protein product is CASSQDLQSNQPQHF.

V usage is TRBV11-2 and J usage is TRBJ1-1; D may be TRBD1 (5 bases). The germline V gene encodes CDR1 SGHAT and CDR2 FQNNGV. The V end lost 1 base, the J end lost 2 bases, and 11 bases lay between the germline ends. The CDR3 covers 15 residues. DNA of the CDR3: TGTGCCAGCAGCTTAGGTCTGGGGACCAACACTGAAGCTTTCTTT. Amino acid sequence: CASSLGLGTNTEAFF.

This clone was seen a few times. The CDR3 nucleotides are TGCAGTTACGGGCGTAACTATGGCTACACCTTC. It yields the protein CSYGRNYGYTF. The rearrangement uses TRBV29-1 and TRBJ1-2, with D hard to call. This CDR3 has 11 amino acids. CDR1 SQVTM and CDR2 ANQGSEA come from the germline V gene.